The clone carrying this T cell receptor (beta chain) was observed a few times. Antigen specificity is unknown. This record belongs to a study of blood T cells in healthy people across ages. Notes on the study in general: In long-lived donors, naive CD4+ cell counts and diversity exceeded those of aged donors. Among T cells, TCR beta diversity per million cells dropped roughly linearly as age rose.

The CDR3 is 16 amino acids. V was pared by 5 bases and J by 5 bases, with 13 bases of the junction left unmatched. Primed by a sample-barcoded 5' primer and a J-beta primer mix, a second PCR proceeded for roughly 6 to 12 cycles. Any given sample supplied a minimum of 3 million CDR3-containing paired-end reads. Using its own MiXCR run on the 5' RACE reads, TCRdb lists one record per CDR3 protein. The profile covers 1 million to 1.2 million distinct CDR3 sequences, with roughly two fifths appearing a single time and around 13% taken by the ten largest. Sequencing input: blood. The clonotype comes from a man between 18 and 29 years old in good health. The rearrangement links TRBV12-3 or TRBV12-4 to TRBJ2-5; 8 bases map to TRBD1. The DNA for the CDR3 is TGTGCCAGCAGTCGCTTCGGACAGGGAGTTACGGAGACCCAGTACTTC. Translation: CASSRFGQGVTETQYF.